A single TCR beta chain is shown here with its context. A read error may be the cause here, since a much bigger clone is one base away. Full-length variable regions came from constant-region reverse primers plus semi-nested Nested Universal Primer A PCR. TCRdb reprocessed the 5' RACE reads with MiXCR, giving one entry per CDR3 protein. The sample includes approximately 40,000 distinct CDR3 sequences, approximately 22% seen only once; the top ten take about 3.8%. Cells sorted as Tregs were CD4+, CD25+ and CD127-/low. This CDR3 is 14 amino acids long. The V gene's germline CDR1 is MGHDK and CDR2 SYGVNS.

The chain recombines TRBV25-1 with TRBJ2-7, with D perhaps TRBD1 (5 bases). Material for sequencing was Tregs sorted from blood. This TCR was sampled from a female donor with breast cancer. CDR3 sequence: CASSPFPQGDERYF. CDR3 coding DNA: TGTGCCAGCAGTCCCTTTCCCCAGGGTGACGAGCGGTACTTC.